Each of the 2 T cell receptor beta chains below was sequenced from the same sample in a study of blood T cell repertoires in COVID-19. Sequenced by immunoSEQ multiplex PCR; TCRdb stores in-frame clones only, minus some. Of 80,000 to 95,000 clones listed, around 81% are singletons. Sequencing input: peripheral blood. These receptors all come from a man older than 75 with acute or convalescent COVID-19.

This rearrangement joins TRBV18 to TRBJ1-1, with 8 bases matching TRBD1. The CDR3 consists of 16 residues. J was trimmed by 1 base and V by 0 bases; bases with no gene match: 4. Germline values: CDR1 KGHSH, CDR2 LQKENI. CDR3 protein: CASSPPWTGRNTEAFF. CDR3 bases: TGTGCCAGCTCACCACCGTGGACAGGGAGGAACACTGAAGCTTTCTTT.

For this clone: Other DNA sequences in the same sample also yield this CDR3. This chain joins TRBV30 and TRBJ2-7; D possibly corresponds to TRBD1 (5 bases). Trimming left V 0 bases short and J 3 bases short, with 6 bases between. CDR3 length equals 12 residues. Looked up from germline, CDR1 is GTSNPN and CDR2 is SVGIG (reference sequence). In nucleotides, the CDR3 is TGTGCCTGGAGTGTCCAGGGCTACGAGCAGTACTTC. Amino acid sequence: CAWSVQGYEQYF.